These 21 T cell receptor beta chains were sequenced from one sample in a study of blood T cell repertoires in COVID-19. Measured with immunoSEQ multiplex PCR; TCRdb has only the in-frame clones, and not every one. There are some 250,000 clones in the sample; 75% to 90% occur only once, and about 3% lies in the top ten. The sequenced material came from peripheral blood. These receptors were obtained from a woman aged 25 to 39 who had recovered from COVID-19.

This rearrangement joins TRBV19 to TRBJ1-2; TRBD1 matches at 10 bases. Germline V gene sequence: CDR1 LNHDA, CDR2 SQIVND (reference sequence). CDR3 length: 18 amino acids. J gave up 4 bases and V 3 bases, and 14 bases lay outside the gene matches. CDR3 bases: TGTGCCAGTAGTATGTCATTCCTTCCCGGGACAGGGGCCTATGGCTACACCTTC. It translates to CASSMSFLPGTGAYGYTF.

The chain recombines TRBV7-9 with TRBJ2-4, with D maybe TRBD2 (6 bases). V was clipped by 1 base and J by 2 bases, with 12 bases between them. CDR3 length: 16 residues. From germline, CDR1 is SEHNR and CDR2 FQNEAQ (reference sequence). CDR3 amino acids: CASSLVRGRTKNIQYF. CDR3 sequence (DNA): TGTGCCAGCAGCTTAGTCCGGGGGAGAACCAAAAACATTCAGTACTTC.

CDR3 bases: TGCGCCAGCAGCTACTCGGGACAGGCGGGCACTGAAGCTTTCTTT. It encodes CASSYSGQAGTEAFF. The V gene is TRBV5-1, the J gene TRBJ1-1; 8 nucleotides agree with TRBD1. V lost 3 bases, J lost 4 bases, and 8 bases stayed unmatched. This CDR3 has 15 residues. Germline V gene sequence: CDR1 SGHRS, CDR2 YFSETQ.

The chain links TRBV6-6 to TRBJ2-3; the D gene is possibly TRBD2 (6 bases). Germline V gene sequence: CDR1 MNHNY, CDR2 SVGAGI (reference sequence). The CDR3 covers 14 residues. Trimming shortened V by 5 bases and J by 3 bases, and 12 bases separated the two germline ends. This chain's CDR3 is CASSLGRGTDTQYF. Here the CDR3 DNA reads TGTGCCAGCAGTCTAGGGCGGGGTACAGATACGCAGTATTTT.

The chain employs TRBV19 and TRBJ1-4; the D gene is possibly TRBD1 (5 bases). V shed 3 bases and J shed 10 bases, with 12 bases lying between them. The CDR3 is 13 residues long. The germline gives CDR1 LNHDA, CDR2 SQIVND (reference sequence). The DNA of the CDR3 is TGTGCCAGTAGTATCCAGGGTTTCGGAAAACTGTTTTTT. This encodes CASSIQGFGKLFF.

The chain uses TRBV5-1 and TRBJ2-2; 7 bases are a match to TRBD1. This CDR3 comprises 16 residues. The V and J ends lost 2 bases and 1 base, in that order; junction bases with no gene match: 5. Germline V gives CDR1 SGHRS, CDR2 YFSETQ. The CDR3 nucleotides are TGCGCCAGCAGCTTTACAGGGGATAAGAACACCGGGGAGCTGTTTTTT. It encodes CASSFTGDKNTGELFF.

The CDR3 is CASSLGDPGRGQAFF. The CDR3 nucleotides are TGTGCCAGCAGCTTAGGGGATCCGGGCCGCGGGCAAGCTTTCTTT. The V call is TRBV7-2, the J call TRBJ1-1; D unclear. Trimming left V 1 base short and J 9 bases short, with 18 bases between. Looked up from germline, CDR1 is SGHTA and CDR2 is FQGNSA. The CDR3 extends over 15 amino acids.

The chain carries TRBV29-1 and TRBJ1-2; D is perhaps TRBD1 (5 bases). The V gene's germline CDR1 is SQVTM and CDR2 ANQGSEA. V was trimmed by 4 bases and J by 0 bases, leaving 12 bases between them. The CDR3 extends over 14 amino acids. CDR3 residues: CSVVDSKANYGYTF. The CDR3, as DNA: TGCAGCGTTGTTGACAGCAAAGCTAACTATGGCTACACCTTC.

The chain recombines TRBV29-1 with TRBJ1-1, with TRBD1 matching 7 bases. The CDR3 is made up of 14 amino acids. Germline V lookup: CDR1 SQVTM, CDR2 ANQGSEA. The J segment lost 0 bases and the V segment lost 6 bases, leaving 7 bases of the junction unmatched. The CDR3 protein is CSVDRAVLNTEAFF. DNA of the CDR3: TGCAGCGTCGACAGGGCAGTACTGAACACTGAAGCTTTCTTT.

This rearrangement joins TRBV11-2 to TRBJ2-3; 9 positions agree with TRBD2. Looked up from germline, CDR1 is SGHAT and CDR2 is FQNNGV. This CDR3 region has 16 residues. With 1 base clipped from V and 2 bases from J, the junction kept 4 bases outside the gene matches. The CDR3 DNA is TGTGCCAGCAGCTTAGGGCGGGGGGGAGACACAGATACGCAGTATTTT. This translates into CASSLGRGGDTDTQYF. Looking up the rest from reference TRBV11-2 and TRBJ2-3 gives the full variable domain: EAGVAQSPRYKIIEKRQSVAFWCNPISGHATLYWYQQILGQGPKLLIQFQNNGVVDDSQLPKDRFSAERLKGVDSTLKIQPAKLEDSAVYLCASSLGRGGDTDTQYFGPGTRLTVL.

This clone was picked up one time. The chain uses TRBV9 and TRBJ2-5, with TRBD2 matching over 12 bases. CDR3 length equals 16 residues. V gave up 3 bases and J gave up 2 bases; unmatched junction bases: 5. Germline assignment: CDR1 SGDLS and CDR2 YYNGEE. The CDR3 nucleotides are TGTGCCAGCAGCGACCGGACTAGCGGGGATCAAGAGACCCAGTACTTC. It yields the protein CASSDRTSGDQETQYF.

The V gene is TRBV10-3, the J gene TRBJ2-3, with D possibly TRBD2 on 6 matching bases. V lost 6 bases to trimming and J lost 0 bases, with 19 bases between them. Germline-derived CDR1 and CDR2 are ENHRY and SYGVKD. CDR3 size: 17 residues. CDR3 region: CAIREDSWRDSTDTQYF. In nucleotides, the CDR3 is TGTGCCATCAGGGAGGATTCATGGCGGGACAGCACAGATACGCAGTATTTT.

The V call is TRBV19, the J call TRBJ1-1; D is undetermined. V lost 0 bases to trimming and J lost 6 bases, with 14 bases between them. The germline V gene has CDR1 LNHDA and CDR2 SQIVND (reference sequence). The CDR3 length is 15 residues. CDR3 nucleotides: TGTGCCAGTAGTATAGATCTTGGCGGCATCTCTGAAGCTTTCTTT. This codes for CASSIDLGGISEAFF.

The CDR3 loop is CAWSEGQGALNGNTIYF. CDR3 sequence (DNA): TGTGCCTGGAGTGAAGGACAGGGGGCTTTAAACGGAAACACCATATATTTT. The chain combines TRBV30 with TRBJ1-3; 11 positions match TRBD1. This CDR3 has 17 residues. The germline V gene encodes CDR1 GTSNPN and CDR2 SVGIG (reference sequence). The trim removed 1 base at V and 4 bases at J, leaving 9 bases unmatched.

The rearrangement links TRBV6-7 to TRBJ2-7; D call uncertain. TRBV6-7 is an open reading frame whose function is uncertain. This CDR3 has 17 residues. V was pared by 2 bases and J by 0 bases, with 17 bases between. The CDR3 is CASSYRVRPLDSYEQYF. CDR3 nucleotide sequence: TGTGCCAGCAGTTACCGTGTGAGGCCGCTGGACTCCTACGAGCAGTACTTC.

This chain joins TRBV6-5 and TRBJ2-2; no firm D call. From germline, CDR1 is MNHEY and CDR2 SVGAGI. CDR3 length equals 13 residues. V lost 0 bases and J 7 bases, leaving 6 bases between the germline ends. This chain's CDR3 is CASSYSSNGELFF. The DNA for the CDR3 is TGTGCCAGCAGTTACTCGTCAAACGGGGAGCTGTTTTTT.

About this clone itself: Other DNA sequences in the same sample also yield this CDR3. CDR3 DNA sequence: TGTGCCAGCAGTTTGACAGGGAACACTGAAGCTTTCTTT. Protein product: CASSLTGNTEAFF. The rearrangement joins TRBV12-3 or TRBV12-4 to TRBJ1-1; weak D call: TRBD1 (6 bases). Trimming took 3 bases from V and 1 from J, leaving 6 bases between them. The CDR3 runs 13 residues.

The chain combines TRBV11-1 with TRBJ1-1; D possibly corresponds to TRBD1 (5 bases). Trimming pared 1 base from V and 0 bases from J, leaving 12 bases between. Germline CDR1 SGHAT, CDR2 FQDESV (reference sequence). This CDR3 has 16 amino acids. Written as DNA, the CDR3 is TGTGCCAGCAGCTTAGGTGACAGTTTTATGAACACTGAAGCTTTCTTT. Translation gives CASSLGDSFMNTEAFF.

This rearrangement joins TRBV28 to TRBJ2-3, with 8 positions matching TRBD2. The CDR3 extends over 17 amino acids. Per the germline V gene, CDR1 is MDHEN and CDR2 is SYDVKM. J gave up 3 bases and V 5 bases, and 13 bases lay outside the gene matches. CDR3 protein: CASSESSGLGSTDTQYF. The CDR3 region has the DNA TGTGCCAGCAGTGAGAGCTCGGGACTAGGATCGACAGATACGCAGTATTTT.

The chain combines TRBV27 with TRBJ2-7; unclear D gene. CDR3 length: 12 residues. Germline lookup yields CDR1 MNHEY and CDR2 SMNVEV (reference sequence). The ends were cut back, 5 bases at V and 6 bases at J, with 11 bases in the middle. The DNA of the CDR3 is TGTGCCAGCAGTCACCGACTGGGCGAGCAGTACTTC. It translates to CASSHRLGEQYF.

The chain combines TRBV6-1 with TRBJ2-1, with a weak D call TRBD2 (6 bases). The CDR3 sequence is 19 residues long. Germline CDR1 MNHNS, CDR2 SASEGT. With 3 bases removed from V and 8 bases from J, the gap between germline ends came to 29 bases. The CDR3 protein is CASSDPDPDSGRPFYEQFF. The CDR3 region has the DNA TGTGCCAGCAGTGACCCGGACCCCGACAGCGGGCGCCCCTTCTATGAGCAGTTCTTC.